These 11 T cell receptor beta chains originate from one sample sequenced in a study of T cell changes during pregnancy in multiple sclerosis. Produced via immunoSEQ multiplex PCR; TCRdb's table is partial and in-frame only. The data show more than 80,000 clones, about 95% seen once. The material sequenced was peripheral blood, taken in the second trimester of pregnancy. The receptors shown here come from a female donor with multiple sclerosis, enrolled in a pregnancy study.

J is TRBJ2-3 and V is TRBV6-5; 10 bases fit TRBD2. The CDR3 is 15 residues long. V gave up 5 bases and J gave up 5 bases; unmatched junction bases: 7. Germline loops: CDR1 MNHEY, CDR2 SVGAGI. CDR3 region: CASSPGLAARDTQYF. DNA for the CDR3: TGTGCCAGCAGTCCAGGACTAGCGGCCAGAGATACGCAGTATTTT.

The chain carries TRBV5-1 and TRBJ2-5; unclear D gene. The CDR3 totals 14 residues. The germline V gene encodes CDR1 SGHRS and CDR2 YFSETQ. Trimming removed 4 bases from V and 5 bases from J, with 15 bases in between. The CDR3: CASSPRWSGETQYF. DNA of the CDR3: TGCGCCAGCAGCCCGCGGTGGAGTGGGGAGACCCAGTACTTC.

The V call is TRBV11-3, the J call TRBJ1-1; 7 bases line up with TRBD1. This CDR3 has 15 residues. Germline V CDR1 and CDR2: SGHNT, YENEEA. V trimming: 5 bases; J trimming: 3 bases; junction bases outside the gene matches: 9. CDR3 sequence (DNA): TGTGCCAGCAGCCCCCGACAGGGTACGGACACTGAAGCTTTCTTT. It encodes CASSPRQGTDTEAFF.

This clone showed up just once. The chain joins TRBV11-2 to TRBJ2-7; no definite D call. V lost 5 bases and J 6 bases, leaving 14 bases between the germline ends. CDR1 SGHAT and CDR2 FQNNGV come from the germline V gene. This CDR3 is built from 13 residues. In DNA, the CDR3 is TGTGCCAGCAGCCCACTCCGGTCCGCCGAGCAGTACTTC. It yields the protein CASSPLRSAEQYF.

This clone was found once. J is TRBJ1-1 and V is TRBV6-1; a possible D gene is TRBD1 (5 bases). The CDR3 runs 14 residues. Germline V CDR1 and CDR2: MNHNS, SASEGT. With 7 bases removed from V and 0 bases from J, the gap between germline ends came to 12 bases. The CDR3: CASTATVMNTEAFF. The CDR3 nucleotides are TGTGCCAGCACTGCGACAGTCATGAACACTGAAGCTTTCTTT.

The chain couples TRBV10-2 to TRBJ1-5, with a weak D call TRBD1 (6 bases). The CDR3 has 14 residues. The V and J ends lost 3 bases and 7 bases respectively, with 13 bases between them. Germline V gene sequence: CDR1 WSHSY, CDR2 SAAADI. The DNA of the CDR3 is TGCGCCAGCAGTGAAGGGGGGGGTCGGCAGCCCCAGCATTTT. It yields the protein CASSEGGGRQPQHF.

This chain joins TRBV5-5 and TRBJ2-5; TRBD2 agrees at 10 bases. This CDR3 has 16 residues. V was pared by 0 bases and J by 5 bases, with 7 bases of the junction left unmatched. CDR1 is SGHKS, CDR2 YYEKEE, per germline (reference sequence). As DNA, the CDR3 is TGTGCCAGCAGCTTGGCCCTAGCGGGAGTTCGGGAGACCCAGTACTTC. This encodes CASSLALAGVRETQYF.

The CDR3 reads CACRPLGVNTEAFF. The CDR3 DNA sequence: TGTGCCTGCCGGCCCCTAGGGGTTAACACTGAAGCTTTCTTT. V is TRBV30 and J is TRBJ1-1, with a possible D match to TRBD1 (5 bases). V lost 6 bases, J lost 2 bases, and 16 bases lay in between. Germline CDR1 is GTSNPN and CDR2 is SVGIG (reference sequence). The CDR3 extends over 14 amino acids. Full variable domain (outside the CDR3, taken from reference TRBV30 and TRBJ1-1): SQTIHQWPATLVQPVGSPLSLECTVEGTSNPNLYWYRQAAGRGLQLLFYSVGIGQISSEVPQNLSASRPQDRQFILSSKKLLLSDSGFYLCACRPLGVNTEAFFGQGTRLTVV.

The chain carries TRBV15 and TRBJ2-7, with 8 bases that match TRBD2. Per germline, CDR1 LNHNV and CDR2 YYDKDF (reference sequence). The CDR3 extends over 15 amino acids. The V gene end was trimmed by 1 base and the J gene end by 0 bases; junction bases not matched to a gene: 2. The DNA for the CDR3 is TGTGCCACCAGCAGAGCCAGCGGGAGCTCCTACGAGCAGTACTTC. It specifies CATSRASGSSYEQYF.

This chain uses TRBV9 with TRBJ2-3; 14 bases map to TRBD2. J gave up 2 bases and V 4 bases, and 9 bases lay outside the gene matches. The CDR3 consists of 18 residues. The germline CDR1 and CDR2 sequences are SGDLS and YYNGEE. CDR3 in DNA: TGTGCCAGCAGCCCAGGACTAGCGGGAGGCACCCTCACAGATACGCAGTATTTT. It is translated as CASSPGLAGGTLTDTQYF.

V is TRBV30 and J is TRBJ2-7, with D maybe TRBD1 (6 bases). Looked up from germline, CDR1 is GTSNPN and CDR2 is SVGIG (reference sequence). Trimming removed 5 bases from V and 9 bases from J, with 23 bases in between. This CDR3 region has 14 residues. CDR3 sequence (DNA): TGTGCCTGGGGCCCCGGCCAGGGGTATTTCGGGCAGTACTTC. It translates to CAWGPGQGYFGQYF. The full variable domain, its missing parts supplied by reference TRBV30 and TRBJ2-7, is SQTIHQWPATLVQPVGSPLSLECTVEGTSNPNLYWYRQAAGRGLQLLFYSVGIGQISSEVPQNLSASRPQDRQFILSSKKLLLSDSGFYLCAWGPGQGYFGQYFGPGTRLTVT.